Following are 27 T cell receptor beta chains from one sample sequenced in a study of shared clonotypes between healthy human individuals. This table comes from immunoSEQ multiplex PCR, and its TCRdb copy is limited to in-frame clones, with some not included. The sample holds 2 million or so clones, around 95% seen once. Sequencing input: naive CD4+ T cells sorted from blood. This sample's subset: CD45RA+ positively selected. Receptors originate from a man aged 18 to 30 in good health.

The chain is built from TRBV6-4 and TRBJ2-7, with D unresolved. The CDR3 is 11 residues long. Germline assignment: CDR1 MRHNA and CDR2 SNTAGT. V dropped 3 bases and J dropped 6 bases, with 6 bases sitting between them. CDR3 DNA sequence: TGTGCCAGCAGTGAGACACGCGAGCAGTACTTC. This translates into CASSETREQYF.

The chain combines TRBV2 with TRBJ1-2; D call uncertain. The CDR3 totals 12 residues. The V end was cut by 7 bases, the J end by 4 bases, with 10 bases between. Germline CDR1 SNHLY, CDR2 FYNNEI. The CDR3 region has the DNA TGTGCCAGCATCGCGGATGGCTATGGCTACACCTTC. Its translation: CASIADGYGYTF.

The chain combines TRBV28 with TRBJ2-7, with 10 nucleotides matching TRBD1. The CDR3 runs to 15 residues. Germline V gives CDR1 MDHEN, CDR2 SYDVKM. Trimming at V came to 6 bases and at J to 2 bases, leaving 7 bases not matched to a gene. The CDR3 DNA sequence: TGTGCCAGCAGCTTCGGACAGGGGGGTACCTACGAGCAGTACTTC. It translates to CASSFGQGGTYEQYF.

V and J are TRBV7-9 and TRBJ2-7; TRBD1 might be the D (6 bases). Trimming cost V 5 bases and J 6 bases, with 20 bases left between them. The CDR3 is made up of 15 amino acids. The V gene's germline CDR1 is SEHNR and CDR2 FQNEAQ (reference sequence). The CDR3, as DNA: TGTGCCAGCAGCCCAGTGGGTGGGACATTGTTCGAGCAGTACTTC. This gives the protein CASSPVGGTLFEQYF.

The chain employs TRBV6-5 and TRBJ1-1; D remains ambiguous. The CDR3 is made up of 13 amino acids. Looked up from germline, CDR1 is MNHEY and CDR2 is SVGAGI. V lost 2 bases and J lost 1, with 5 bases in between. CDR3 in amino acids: CASSYKGNTEAFF. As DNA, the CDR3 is TGTGCCAGCAGTTACAAGGGGAACACTGAAGCTTTCTTT.

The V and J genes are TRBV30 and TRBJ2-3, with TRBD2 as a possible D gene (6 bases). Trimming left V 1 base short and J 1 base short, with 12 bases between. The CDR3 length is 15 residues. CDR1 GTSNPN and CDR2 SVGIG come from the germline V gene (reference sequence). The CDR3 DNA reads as TGTGCCTGGAGTGCAAGGCGGGGTGGCACAGATACGCAGTATTTT. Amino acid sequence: CAWSARRGGTDTQYF.

The CDR3 sequence is CASRTGVRNSPLHF. The CDR3 nucleotides are TGTGCCAGCAGAACAGGGGTCCGGAATTCACCCCTCCACTTT. This chain connects TRBV6-5 to TRBJ1-6, with TRBD1 matching 7 bases. The junction had 6 bases not matched to a gene; V was cut back by 6 bases and J by 7 bases. Germline CDR1 MNHEY, CDR2 SVGAGI. The CDR3 spans 14 residues.

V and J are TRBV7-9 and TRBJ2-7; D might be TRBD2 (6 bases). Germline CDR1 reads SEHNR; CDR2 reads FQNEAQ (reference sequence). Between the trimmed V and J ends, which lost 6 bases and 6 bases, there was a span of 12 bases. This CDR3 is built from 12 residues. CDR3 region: CASRLAVGEQYF. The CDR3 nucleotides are TGTGCCAGCAGACTAGCTGTGGGCGAGCAGTACTTC.

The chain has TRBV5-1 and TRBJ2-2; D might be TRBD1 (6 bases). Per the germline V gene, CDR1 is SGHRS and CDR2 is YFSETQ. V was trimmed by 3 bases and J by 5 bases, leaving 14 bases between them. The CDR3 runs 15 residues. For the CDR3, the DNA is TGCGCCAGCAGCTACGGACAGCTAGAAACCGGGGAGCTGTTTTTT. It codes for CASSYGQLETGELFF. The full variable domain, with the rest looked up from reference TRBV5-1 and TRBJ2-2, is KAGVTQTPRYLIKTRGQQVTLSCSPISGHRSVSWYQQTPGQGLQFLFEYFSETQRNKGNFPGRFSGRQFSNSRSEMNVSTLELGDSALYLCASSYGQLETGELFFGEGSRLTVL.

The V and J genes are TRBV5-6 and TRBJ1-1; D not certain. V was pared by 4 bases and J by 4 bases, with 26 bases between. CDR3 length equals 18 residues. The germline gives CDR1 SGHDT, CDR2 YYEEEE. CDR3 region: CASSPSGRVKSAGTEAFF. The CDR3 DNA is TGTGCCAGCAGCCCCAGCGGGCGCGTGAAGTCCGCGGGCACTGAAGCTTTCTTT.

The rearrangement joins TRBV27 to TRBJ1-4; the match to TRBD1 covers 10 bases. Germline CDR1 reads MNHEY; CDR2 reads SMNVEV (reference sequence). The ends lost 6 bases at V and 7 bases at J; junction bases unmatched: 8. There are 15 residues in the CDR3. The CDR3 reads CASSKDRQGAEKLFF. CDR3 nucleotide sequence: TGTGCCAGCAGCAAGGATCGACAGGGGGCTGAAAAACTGTTTTTT.

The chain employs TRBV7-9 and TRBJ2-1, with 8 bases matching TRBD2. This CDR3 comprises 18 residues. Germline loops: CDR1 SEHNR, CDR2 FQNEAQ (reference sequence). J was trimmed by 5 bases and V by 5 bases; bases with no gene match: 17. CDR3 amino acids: CASSPRLLTSGLNNEQFF. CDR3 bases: TGTGCCAGCAGCCCCAGACTTCTAACTAGCGGACTTAACAATGAGCAGTTCTTC. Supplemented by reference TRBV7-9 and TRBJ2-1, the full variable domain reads DTGVSQNPRHKITKRGQNVTFRCDPISEHNRLYWYRQTLGQGPEFLTYFQNEAQLEKSRLLSDRFSAERPKGSFSTLEIQRTEQGDSAMYLCASSPRLLTSGLNNEQFFGPGTRLTVL.

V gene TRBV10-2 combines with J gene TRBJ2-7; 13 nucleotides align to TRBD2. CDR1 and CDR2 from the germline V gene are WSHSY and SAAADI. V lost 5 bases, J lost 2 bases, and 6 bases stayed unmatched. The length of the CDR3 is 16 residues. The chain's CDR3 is CASSTGTSGTPYEQYF. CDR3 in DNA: TGCGCCAGCAGTACGGGGACTAGCGGGACTCCCTACGAGCAGTACTTC.

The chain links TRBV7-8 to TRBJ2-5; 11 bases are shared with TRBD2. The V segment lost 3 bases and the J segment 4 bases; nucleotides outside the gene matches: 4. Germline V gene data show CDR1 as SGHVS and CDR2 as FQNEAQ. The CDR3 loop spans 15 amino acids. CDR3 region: CASSFSGGAGETQYF. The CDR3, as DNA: TGTGCCAGCAGCTTTAGCGGGGGGGCCGGAGAGACCCAGTACTTC.

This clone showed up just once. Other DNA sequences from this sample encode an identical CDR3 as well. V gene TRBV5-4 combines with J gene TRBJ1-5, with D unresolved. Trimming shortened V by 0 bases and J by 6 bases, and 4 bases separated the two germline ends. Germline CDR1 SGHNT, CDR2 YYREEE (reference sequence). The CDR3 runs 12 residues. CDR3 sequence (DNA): TGTGCCAGCAGCTTGGATAGTCAGCCCCAGCATTTT. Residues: CASSLDSQPQHF.

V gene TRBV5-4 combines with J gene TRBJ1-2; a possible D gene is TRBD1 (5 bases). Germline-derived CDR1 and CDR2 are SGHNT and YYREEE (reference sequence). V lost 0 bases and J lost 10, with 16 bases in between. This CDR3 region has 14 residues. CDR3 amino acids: CASSLDGQGYSYTF. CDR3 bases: TGTGCCAGCAGCTTGGACGGGCAGGGTTATTCCTACACCTTC.

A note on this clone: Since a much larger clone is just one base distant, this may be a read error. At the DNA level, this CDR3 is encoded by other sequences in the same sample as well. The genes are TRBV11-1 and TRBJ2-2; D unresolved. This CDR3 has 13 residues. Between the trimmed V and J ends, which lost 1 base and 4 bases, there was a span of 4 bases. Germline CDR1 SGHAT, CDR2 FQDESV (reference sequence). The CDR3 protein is CASSLGGTGELFF. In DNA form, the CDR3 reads TGTGCCAGCAGCTTAGGGGGCACCGGGGAGCTGTTTTTT.

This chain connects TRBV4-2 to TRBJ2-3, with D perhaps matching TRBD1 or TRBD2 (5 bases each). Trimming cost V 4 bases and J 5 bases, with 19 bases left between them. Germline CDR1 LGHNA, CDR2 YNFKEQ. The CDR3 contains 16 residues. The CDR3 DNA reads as TGTGCCAGCAGCCTGGGGTTTGGGGGAGTAGGAGATACGCAGTATTTT. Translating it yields CASSLGFGGVGDTQYF.

The CDR3 nucleotides read TGCGCCAGCAGCCAAGACGGGTATGGCTACACCTTC. Translating gives CASSQDGYGYTF. The chain employs TRBV4-3 and TRBJ1-2; D gene ambiguous. The CDR3 extends over 12 amino acids. V lost 0 bases to trimming and J lost 5 bases, with 4 bases between them. The germline CDR1 and CDR2 sequences are LGHNA and YSLEER.

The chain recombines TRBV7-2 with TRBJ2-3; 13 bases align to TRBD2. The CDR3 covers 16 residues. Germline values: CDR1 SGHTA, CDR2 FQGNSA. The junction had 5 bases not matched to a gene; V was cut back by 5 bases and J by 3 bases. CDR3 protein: CASSVGTSGTTDTQYF. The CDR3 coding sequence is TGTGCCAGCAGCGTAGGGACTAGCGGGACTACAGATACGCAGTATTTT.

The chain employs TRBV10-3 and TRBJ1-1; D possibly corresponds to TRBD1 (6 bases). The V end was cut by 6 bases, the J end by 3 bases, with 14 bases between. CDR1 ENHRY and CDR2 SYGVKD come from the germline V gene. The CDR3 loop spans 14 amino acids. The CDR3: CAISARGGDTEAFF. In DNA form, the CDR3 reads TGTGCCATCAGCGCCCGGGGGGGCGACACTGAAGCTTTCTTT.

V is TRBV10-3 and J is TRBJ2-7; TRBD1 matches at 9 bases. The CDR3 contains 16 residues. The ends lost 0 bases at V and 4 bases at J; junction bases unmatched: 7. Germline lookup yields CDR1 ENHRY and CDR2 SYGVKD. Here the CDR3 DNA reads TGTGCCATCAGTGAGTCGTCGGGACAGGGTGGTTACGAGCAGTACTTC. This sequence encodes CAISESSGQGGYEQYF.

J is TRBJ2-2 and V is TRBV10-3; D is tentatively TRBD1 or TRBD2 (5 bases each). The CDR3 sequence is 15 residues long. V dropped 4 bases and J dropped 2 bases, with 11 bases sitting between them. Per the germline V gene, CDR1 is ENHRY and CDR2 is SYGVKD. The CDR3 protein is CAISVGTANTGELFF. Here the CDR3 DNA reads TGTGCCATCAGTGTCGGGACGGCCAACACCGGGGAGCTGTTTTTT.

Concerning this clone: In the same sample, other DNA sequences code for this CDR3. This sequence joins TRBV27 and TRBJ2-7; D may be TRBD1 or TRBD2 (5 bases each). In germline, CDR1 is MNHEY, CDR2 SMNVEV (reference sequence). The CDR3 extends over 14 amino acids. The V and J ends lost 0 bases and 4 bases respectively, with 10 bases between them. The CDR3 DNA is TGTGCCAGCAGTTTATCGTGGGGGTCGTACGAGCAGTACTTC. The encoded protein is CASSLSWGSYEQYF.

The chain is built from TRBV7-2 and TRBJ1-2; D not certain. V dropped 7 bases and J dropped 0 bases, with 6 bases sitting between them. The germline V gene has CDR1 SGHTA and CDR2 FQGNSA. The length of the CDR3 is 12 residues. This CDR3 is CASTAANYGYTF. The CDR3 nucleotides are TGTGCCAGCACGGCGGCTAACTATGGCTACACCTTC.

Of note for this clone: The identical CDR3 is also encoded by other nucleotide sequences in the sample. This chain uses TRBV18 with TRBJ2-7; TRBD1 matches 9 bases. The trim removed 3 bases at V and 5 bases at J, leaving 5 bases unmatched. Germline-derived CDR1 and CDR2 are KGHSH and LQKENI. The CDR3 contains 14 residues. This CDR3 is CASSPPGQGNEQYF. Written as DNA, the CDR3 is TGTGCCAGCTCACCCCCGGGACAGGGAAACGAGCAGTACTTC.

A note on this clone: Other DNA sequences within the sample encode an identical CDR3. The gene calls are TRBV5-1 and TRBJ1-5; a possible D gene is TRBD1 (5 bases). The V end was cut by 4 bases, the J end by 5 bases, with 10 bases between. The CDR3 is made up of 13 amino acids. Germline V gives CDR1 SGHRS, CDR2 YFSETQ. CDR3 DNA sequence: TGCGCCAGCAGCCGCACGGGGGATCAGCCCCAGCATTTT. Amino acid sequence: CASSRTGDQPQHF.